Listed below are T cell receptor beta chains from one sample, sequenced in a study of T cell responses to AZD1222 COVID-19 vaccine. Generated by immunoSEQ multiplex PCR, the TCRdb table keeps only in-frame clones and is missing some. The sample has roughly 100,000 clones, about nine tenths seen once. Sequencing used peripheral blood, obtained on day 0 of AZD1222 vaccination. The source of these receptors is an adult in good health. The CDR3 runs from the conserved cysteine through the conserved F or W. The order of the fields is D gene, V gene, clone size, J gene, CDR3 protein, CDR3 DNA. A D gene is named only where the DNA matches it firmly. Not all rows give a size; the values are once, few, many and, for expanded clones, a class.

>-|TRBV5-1|once|TRBJ1-4
CASSIGGATNEKLFF
TGCGCCAGCAGCATTGGAGGGGCAACTAATGAAAAACTGTTTTTT
>TRBD1|TRBV9|-|TRBJ1-6
CASSFGQVVSPLHF
TGTGCCAGCAGCTTTGGACAGGTTGTCTCACCCCTCCACTTT
>-|TRBV7-6|-|TRBJ2-2
CASSSRDTPTGELFF
TGTGCCAGCAGCTCGCGGGACACCCCCACCGGGGAGCTGTTTTTT
>-|TRBV7-2|-|TRBJ1-2
CASSPGFGGYTF
TGTGCCAGCAGCCCAGGGTTTGGTGGCTACACCTTC
>TRBD1|TRBV3-1/TRBV3-2|-|TRBJ2-4
CASSQLGQAYNIQYF
TGTGCCAGCAGCCAACTCGGACAGGCCTATAACATTCAGTACTTC
>TRBD2|TRBV18|-|TRBJ2-2
CASSPGRGKYGNTGELFF
TGTGCCAGCTCACCAGGGCGGGGGAAGTACGGGAACACCGGGGAGCTGTTTTTT
>TRBD1|TRBV5-1|-|TRBJ1-2
CASSLRGQGYYGYTF
TGCGCCAGCAGCTTAAGGGGACAGGGGTACTATGGCTACACCTTC
>-|TRBV6-4|few|TRBJ1-6
CASSGDNNSPLHF
TGTGCCAGCAGTGGGGACAATAATTCACCCCTCCACTTT
>TRBD2|TRBV4-3|-|TRBJ2-1
CASSQGSGTYNEQFF
TGCGCCAGCAGCCAAGGGAGCGGGACCTACAATGAGCAGTTCTTC
>-|TRBV7-9|-|TRBJ2-2
CASSLAYSLGRGTGELFF
TGTGCCAGCAGCTTAGCTTATTCGTTGGGCAGGGGCACCGGGGAGCTGTTTTTT
>-|TRBV6-5|few|TRBJ1-2
CASSWDTNYGYTF
TGTGCCAGCAGCTGGGACACCAACTATGGCTACACCTTC
>TRBD1|TRBV18|-|TRBJ1-1
CASSPSGTGGWTEAFF
TGTGCCAGCTCACCTTCCGGGACAGGGGGATGGACTGAAGCTTTCTTT
>-|TRBV5-6|-|TRBJ2-5
CASSYPGSFPETQYF
TGTGCCAGCAGCTACCCTGGATCATTTCCGGAGACCCAGTACTTC
>-|TRBV5-4|once|TRBJ2-1
CASSQWAWDEQFF
TGTGCCAGCAGCCAATGGGCGTGGGATGAGCAGTTCTTC
>TRBD2|TRBV3-1/TRBV3-2|-|TRBJ2-3
CASSQVSGGADTQYF
TGTGCCAGCAGCCAAGTTAGCGGGGGGGCGGATACGCAGTATTTT
>TRBD1|TRBV7-9|-|TRBJ2-3
CASSLFETGKNTQYF
TGTGCCAGCAGCTTATTTGAGACAGGGAAGAATACGCAGTATTTT
>TRBD1|TRBV5-1|-|TRBJ1-4
CASSMGQEGEKLFF
TGCGCCAGCAGCATGGGACAGGAGGGCGAAAAACTGTTTTTT
>-|TRBV28|-|TRBJ1-1
CASSPPRTEAFF
TGTGCCAGCAGTCCCCCCCGGACTGAAGCTTTCTTT
>-|TRBV11-1|-|TRBJ1-1
CASSLVGNTEAFF
TGTGCCAGCAGCTTAGTTGGGAACACTGAAGCTTTCTTT
>-|TRBV11-2|-|TRBJ1-2
CASRTGQTYGYTF
TGTGCCAGCAGAACCGGACAAACATATGGCTACACCTTC
>TRBD1|TRBV2|-|TRBJ1-4
CASTKTGTRTNEKLFF
TGTGCCAGCACCAAGACAGGGACTAGAACTAATGAAAAACTGTTTTTT
>-|TRBV6-5|-|TRBJ1-5
CASSYRLDQPQHF
TGTGCCAGCAGTTACCGACTGGATCAGCCCCAGCATTTT
>TRBD2|TRBV2|-|TRBJ2-5
CASTQGGETQYF
TGTGCCAGCACGCAGGGAGGGGAGACCCAGTACTTC
>-|TRBV6-5|-|TRBJ1-2
CASAPQTRFYGYTF
TGTGCCAGCGCACCCCAGACAAGATTCTATGGCTACACCTTC
>-|TRBV12-3/TRBV12-4|-|TRBJ1-2
CASSTFGGGGYTF
TGTGCCAGCAGTACATTCGGGGGAGGAGGCTACACCTTC
>-|TRBV13|-|TRBJ1-4
CASSLSVATNEKLFF
TGTGCCAGCAGCTTATCGGTTGCAACTAATGAAAAACTGTTTTTT
>-|TRBV28|-|TRBJ2-7
CASSSTGEGGGYEQYF
TGTGCCAGCAGTTCAACGGGGGAAGGGGGAGGTTACGAGCAGTACTTC
>-|TRBV19|-|TRBJ1-3
CASSIGRSGGNTIYF
TGTGCCAGTAGTATTGGACGCTCGGGAGGAAACACCATATATTTT
>-|TRBV6-5|-|TRBJ1-5
CASSYDRWGDQPQHF
TGTGCCAGCAGTTACGACCGGTGGGGCGATCAGCCCCAGCATTTT
>-|TRBV13|-|TRBJ1-5
CASSFSNNQPQHF
TGTGCCAGCAGCTTTTCTAACAATCAGCCCCAGCATTTT
>-|TRBV14|-|TRBJ2-1
CASSPLRASYNEQFF
TGTGCCAGCAGCCCCCTTAGGGCATCGTACAATGAGCAGTTCTTC
>-|TRBV4-1|-|TRBJ1-3
CASSQDWGPSGNTIYF
TGCGCCAGCAGCCAAGATTGGGGTCCCTCTGGAAACACCATATATTTT
>-|TRBV9|-|TRBJ1-4
CASSVGGNLGKLFF
TGTGCCAGCAGCGTAGGTGGGAACCTTGGAAAACTGTTTTTT
>-|TRBV4-2|-|TRBJ1-4
CASSSRTEGEKLFF
TGTGCCAGCAGCTCTCGGACAGAGGGTGAAAAACTGTTTTTT
>TRBD1|TRBV14|once|TRBJ1-2
CASSQDAWGQGAYGYTF
TGTGCCAGCAGCCAAGACGCTTGGGGACAGGGGGCGTATGGCTACACCTTC
>-|TRBV16|-|TRBJ1-6
CASSQIDGSPLHF
TGTGCCAGCAGCCAGATAGACGGTTCACCCCTCCACTTT
>TRBD1|TRBV6-9|-|TRBJ1-4
CASSYQGGEKLFF
TGTGCCAGCAGTTACCAGGGGGGTGAAAAACTGTTTTTT
>-|TRBV5-1|once|TRBJ2-1
CASSLARKRYNEQFF
TGCGCCAGCAGCTTGGCGCGGAAACGGTACAATGAGCAGTTCTTC
>-|TRBV5-1|-|TRBJ1-2
CASSLAGGDSYGYTF
TGCGCCAGCAGCTTGGCTGGGGGCGATTCCTATGGCTACACCTTC
>-|TRBV4-1|-|TRBJ1-5
CASSLLRGEGQPQHF
TGCGCCAGCAGCCTTTTACGGGGGGAAGGTCAGCCCCAGCATTTT